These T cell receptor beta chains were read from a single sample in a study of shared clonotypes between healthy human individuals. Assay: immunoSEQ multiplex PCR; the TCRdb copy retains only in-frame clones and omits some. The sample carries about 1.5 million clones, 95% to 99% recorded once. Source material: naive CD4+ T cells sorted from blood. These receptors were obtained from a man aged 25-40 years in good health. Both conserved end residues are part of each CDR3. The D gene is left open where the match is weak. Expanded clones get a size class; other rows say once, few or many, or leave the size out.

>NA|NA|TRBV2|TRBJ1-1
CASSDPPGLNTEAFF
TGTGCCAGCAGTGACCCCCCGGGCCTAAACACTGAAGCTTTCTTT
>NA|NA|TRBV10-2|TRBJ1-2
CASSEGGYGYTF
TGCGCCAGCAGTGAAGGTGGGTATGGCTACACCTTC
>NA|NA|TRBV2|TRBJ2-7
CASGQTSYEQYF
TGTGCCAGTGGACAGACATCCTACGAGCAGTACTTC
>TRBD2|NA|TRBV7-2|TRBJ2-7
CASSSGLAGSYEQYF
TGTGCCAGCAGTTCAGGACTAGCGGGATCCTACGAGCAGTACTTC
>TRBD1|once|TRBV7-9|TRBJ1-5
CASSRFGQGNQPQHF
TGTGCCAGCAGCAGATTCGGACAGGGCAATCAGCCCCAGCATTTT
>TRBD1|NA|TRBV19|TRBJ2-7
CASTGHRDRYYEQYF
TGTGCCAGTACCGGTCACCGGGACAGATACTACGAGCAGTACTTC
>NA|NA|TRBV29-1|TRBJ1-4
CSVARSNEKLFF
TGCAGCGTTGCCAGGTCAAATGAAAAACTGTTTTTT
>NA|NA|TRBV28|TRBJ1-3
CASSPGSSGNTIYF
TGTGCCAGCAGCCCCGGCTCATCTGGAAACACCATATATTTT
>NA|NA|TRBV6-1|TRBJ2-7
CASSENSQGRTHRYF
TGTGCCAGCAGTGAAAATTCACAGGGTCGGACCCACCGGTACTTC
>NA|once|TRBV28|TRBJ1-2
CASAQPYGYTF
TGTGCCAGCGCCCAGCCCTATGGCTACACCTTC
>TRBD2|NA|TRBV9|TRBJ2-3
CASSVLAGGPSDTQYF
TGTGCCAGCAGCGTTTTAGCGGGAGGGCCGTCAGATACGCAGTATTTT
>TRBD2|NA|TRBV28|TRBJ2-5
CASRPTTSSGRAETQYF
TGTGCCAGCAGACCAACTACCTCAAGCGGGAGGGCGGAGACCCAGTACTTC
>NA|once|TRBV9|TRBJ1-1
CASSVAETGNTEAFF
TGTGCCAGCAGCGTAGCAGAAACCGGGAACACTGAAGCTTTCTTT
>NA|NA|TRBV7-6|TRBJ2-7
CASSPRPLAGADEQYF
TGTGCCAGCAGCCCCCGTCCCCTGGCGGGGGCGGACGAGCAGTACTTC
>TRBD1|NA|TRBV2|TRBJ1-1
CASVRQGQNTEAFF
TGTGCCAGCGTTAGACAGGGCCAGAACACTGAAGCTTTCTTT
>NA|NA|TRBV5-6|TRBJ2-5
CASSLYQETQYF
TGTGCCAGCAGCTTATACCAAGAGACCCAGTACTTC
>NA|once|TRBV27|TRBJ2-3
CASNGDSSTDTQYF
TGTGCCAGCAACGGGGACTCGAGCACAGATACGCAGTATTTT
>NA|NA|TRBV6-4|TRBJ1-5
CASSEGVGQPQHF
TGTGCCAGCAGTGAAGGGGTTGGTCAGCCCCAGCATTTT
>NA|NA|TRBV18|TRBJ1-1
CASSPVGLAADGTEAFF
TGTGCCAGCTCTCCGGTTGGGTTGGCCGCGGATGGTACTGAAGCTTTCTTT
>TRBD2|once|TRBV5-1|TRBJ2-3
CASSFGGDVDTQYF
TGCGCCAGCAGCTTTGGGGGGGATGTAGATACGCAGTATTTT
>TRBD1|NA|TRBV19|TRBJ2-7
CASSISPTGWGYEQYF
TGTGCCAGTAGTATTTCCCCGACAGGGTGGGGCTACGAGCAGTACTTC
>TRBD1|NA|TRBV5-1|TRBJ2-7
CASSPDGQAPYEQYF
TGCGCCAGCAGCCCCGACGGACAGGCCCCCTACGAGCAGTACTTC
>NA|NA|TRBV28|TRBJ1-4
CASTEAGRGKLFF
TGTGCCAGCACTGAGGCAGGGCGGGGAAAACTGTTTTTT
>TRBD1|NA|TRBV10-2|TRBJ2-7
CATRGQGSYEQYF
TGCGCCACCCGAGGACAGGGTTCCTACGAGCAGTACTTC
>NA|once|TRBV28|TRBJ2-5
CASRKNPFLRDNQETQYF
TGTGCCAGCAGAAAAAATCCCTTCCTACGGGACAACCAAGAGACCCAGTACTTC
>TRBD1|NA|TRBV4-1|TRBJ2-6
CASSQSTGNPGANVLTF
TGCGCCAGCAGCCAATCGACAGGGAACCCTGGGGCCAACGTCCTGACTTTC
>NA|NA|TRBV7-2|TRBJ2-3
CASSLLAATTDTQYF
TGTGCCAGCAGCTTATTAGCCGCGACCACAGATACGCAGTATTTT
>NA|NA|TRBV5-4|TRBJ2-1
CASSLAAPQNEQFF
TGTGCCAGCAGCTTGGCCGCACCCCAGAATGAGCAGTTCTTC
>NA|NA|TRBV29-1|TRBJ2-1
CSVEGRASEQFF
TGCAGCGTTGAAGGGCGGGCCAGTGAGCAGTTCTTC
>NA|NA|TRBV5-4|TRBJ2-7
CASSRGLAPYEQYF
TGTGCCAGCAGCCGGGGGCTAGCGCCCTACGAGCAGTACTTC
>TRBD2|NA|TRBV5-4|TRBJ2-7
CASSERSGPAYEQYF
TGTGCCAGCAGCGAGCGTAGCGGGCCCGCCTACGAGCAGTACTTC
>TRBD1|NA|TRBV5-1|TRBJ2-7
CASSSNPQGAADEQYF
TGCGCCAGCAGCTCGAACCCACAGGGGGCTGCGGACGAGCAGTACTTC
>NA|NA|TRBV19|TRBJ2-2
CASSIQTNTGELFF
TGTGCCAGTAGTATCCAGACTAACACCGGGGAGCTGTTTTTT
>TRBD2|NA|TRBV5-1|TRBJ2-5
CASSSPTSYGETQYF
TGCGCCAGCAGCTCCCCGACTAGCTACGGCGAGACCCAGTACTTC
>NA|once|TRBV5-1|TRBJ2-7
CASSRDLGEQYF
TGCGCCAGCAGCCGAGACTTAGGGGAGCAGTACTTC
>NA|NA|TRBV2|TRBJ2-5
CASKRGGETQYF
TGTGCCAGCAAGAGGGGGGGTGAGACCCAGTACTTC
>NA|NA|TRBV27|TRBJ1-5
CASSFAGEVGNQPQHF
TGTGCCAGCAGTTTCGCCGGGGAGGTTGGCAATCAGCCCCAGCATTTT
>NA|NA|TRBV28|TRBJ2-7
CASSFSTGRGLYEQYF
TGTGCCAGCAGTTTCTCCACGGGCCGGGGGCTATACGAGCAGTACTTC
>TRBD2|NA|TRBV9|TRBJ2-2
CASSLRTSPGELFF
TGTGCCAGCAGTCTTAGGACTAGCCCCGGGGAGCTGTTTTTT
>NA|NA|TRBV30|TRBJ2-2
CAWSVGVSGTGELFF
TGTGCCTGGAGTGTGGGGGTGTCAGGCACCGGGGAGCTGTTTTTT
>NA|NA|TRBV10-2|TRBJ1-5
CASSESGNQPQHF
TGCGCCAGCAGTGAGTCAGGCAATCAGCCCCAGCATTTT
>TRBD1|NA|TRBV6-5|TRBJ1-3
CASSYSGQGNTIYF
TGTGCCAGCAGTTACTCGGGACAGGGAAACACCATATATTTT
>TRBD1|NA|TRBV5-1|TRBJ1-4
CASSDHVTGQMKGSYNEKLFF
TGCGCCAGCAGCGATCACGTTACGGGACAGATGAAGGGGAGCTATAATGAAAAACTGTTTTTT
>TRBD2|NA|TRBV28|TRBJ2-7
CASVKAGGPLYEQYF
TGTGCCAGTGTTAAAGCGGGAGGGCCTCTCTACGAGCAGTACTTC
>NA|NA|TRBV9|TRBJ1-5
CASSVKGDINQPQHF
TGTGCCAGCAGCGTGAAAGGGGATATCAATCAGCCCCAGCATTTT
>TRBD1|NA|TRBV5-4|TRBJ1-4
CASSITGGTNEKLFF
TGTGCCAGCAGCATAACAGGGGGGACTAATGAAAAACTGTTTTTT
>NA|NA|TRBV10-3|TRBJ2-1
CAIRKTHDEQFF
TGTGCCATCAGGAAGACTCATGATGAGCAGTTCTTC
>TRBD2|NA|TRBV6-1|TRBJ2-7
CASIQGLAGVYEQYF
TGTGCCAGCATTCAGGGACTAGCGGGAGTCTACGAGCAGTACTTC
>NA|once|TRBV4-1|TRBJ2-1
CASSQGLGTSTYNEQFF
TGCGCCAGCAGCCAGGGGTTGGGGACCAGCACCTACAATGAGCAGTTCTTC
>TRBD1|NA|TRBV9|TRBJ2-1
CASSVVDRGYNEQFF
TGTGCCAGCAGCGTAGTGGACAGGGGCTACAATGAGCAGTTCTTC
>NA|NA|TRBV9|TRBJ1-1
CASSAAHGDTEAFF
TGTGCCAGCAGCGCGGCCCACGGGGACACTGAAGCTTTCTTT
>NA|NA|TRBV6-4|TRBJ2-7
CASSAGGQSYEQYF
TGTGCCAGCAGTGCGGGGGGACAGAGCTACGAGCAGTACTTC
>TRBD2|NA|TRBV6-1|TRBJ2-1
CASTQAGGSYNEQFF
TGTGCCAGCACCCAAGCGGGGGGCTCCTACAATGAGCAGTTCTTC
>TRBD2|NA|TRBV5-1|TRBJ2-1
CASSSGLAGENSFF
TGCGCCAGCAGCTCGGGACTAGCGGGAGAGAATTCGTTCTTC